The T cell receptor beta chain under discussion was sequenced for a study of T cells in Graves' hyperthyroidism and ophthalmopathy. About the research overall: Prior to any treatment, at the point of initial diagnosis, peripheral blood was collected. Overall study findings and caveats: The blood repertoire included most of the expanded thyroid clonotypes above 0.001.

It was RNA transcripts that yielded the amplified TCR beta CDR3 regions. TCR CDR3 underwent first-round RT-PCR with the HTBI primer set. Using its own MiXCR run on the multiplex PCR reads, TCRdb lists one record per CDR3 protein. The data show around 760,000 distinct CDR3 sequences, 30% to 40% seen once. At least ten counts were recorded for this clonotype. The antigen is not known. CDR1 is DFQATT, CDR2 SNEGSKA, per germline (reference sequence). CDR3 size: 14 residues. The V end lost 8 bases, the J end lost 5 bases, and 21 bases lay between the germline ends. The genes are TRBV20-1 and TRBJ2-5, with D tentatively TRBD1 (6 bases). Specimen: blood. The receptor comes from a middle-aged woman with Graves' hyperthyroidism. In nucleotides, the CDR3 is TGCAGTTTTGTTACAGGACAGTCGGCGGAGACCCAGTACTTC. This gives the protein CSFVTGQSAETQYF.